Described below is a single T cell receptor (beta chain) sequence and its context. The antigen is not known. The CDR3 is 15 amino acids. Germline CDR1 SGHRS, CDR2 YFSETQ. The ends lost 4 bases at V and 2 bases at J; junction bases unmatched: 5. Data came from immunoSEQ multiplex PCR; TCRdb stores just in-frame clones and leaves some out. The table lists over 130,000 clones, approximately 91% of them singletons. The sample comes from a study of CD4+ T cells in melanoma. Regarding the study as a whole: Neoantigen-specific CD4+ T cells in melanoma reportedly had diverse differentiation states. CD8+ T cell, macrophage and B cell function reportedly correlated with neoantigen-specific CD4+ T cells.

The receptor was derived from a human donor with melanoma. The V and J genes are TRBV5-1 and TRBJ1-3; 8 nucleotides align to TRBD1. CDR3 residues: CASSPDREAGNTIYF. CDR3 DNA: TGCGCCAGCAGCCCGGACAGGGAAGCTGGAAACACCATATATTTT.